The 13 T cell receptor beta chains presented below share a single source sample, sequenced in a study of cytotoxic CD8 clonotypes in ibrutinib-treated CLL. TCRdb's copy holds only in-frame clones and misses some; the assay was immunoSEQ multiplex PCR. The table lists approximately 15,000 clones, around 61% of them singletons. Material: PBMCs, obtained before ibrutinib treatment. These receptors came from a human donor with chronic lymphocytic leukemia.

The V gene is TRBV27, the J gene TRBJ2-3; 12 bases agree with TRBD2. Germline CDR1 and CDR2: MNHEY and SMNVEV (reference sequence). This CDR3 region has 18 residues. With 3 bases clipped from V and 2 bases from J, the junction kept 9 bases outside the gene matches. The DNA of the CDR3 is TGTGCCAGCAGTTTGAAATCCCGACTAGCGGGGGACACAGATACGCAGTATTTT. It codes for CASSLKSRLAGDTDTQYF.

This clone was seen a single time. The CDR3 coding sequence is TGCGCCAGCAGCTTCCAGTGGACAGTTAACTCCGGGGAGCTGTTTTTT. This encodes CASSFQWTVNSGELFF. The rearrangement joins TRBV5-1 to TRBJ2-2; perhaps TRBD1 as D (6 bases). Trimming took off 2 bases at V and 6 bases at J, with 17 bases between the two ends. CDR3 size: 16 residues. Germline values: CDR1 SGHRS, CDR2 YFSETQ. The variable domain in full, completed from reference TRBV5-1 and TRBJ2-2, reads KAGVTQTPRYLIKTRGQQVTLSCSPISGHRSVSWYQQTPGQGLQFLFEYFSETQRNKGNFPGRFSGRQFSNSRSEMNVSTLELGDSALYLCASSFQWTVNSGELFFGEGSRLTVL.

This clone was detected only a few times. The chain employs TRBV7-8 and TRBJ1-2; tentatively, D is TRBD1 (5 bases). Germline V gene data show CDR1 as SGHVS and CDR2 as FQNEAQ. Trimming shortened V by 1 base and J by 0 bases, and 9 bases separated the two germline ends. This CDR3 is 15 amino acids long. CDR3 sequence reads: CASSLGGRANYGYTF. CDR3 nucleotides: TGTGCCAGCAGCTTAGGGGGGAGAGCTAACTATGGCTACACCTTC.

This clone has a handful of counts. The chain combines TRBV28 with TRBJ2-1; TRBD2 matches at 11 bases. Germline V lookup: CDR1 MDHEN, CDR2 SYDVKM. V was pared by 3 bases and J by 9 bases, with 10 bases of the junction left unmatched. This CDR3 spans 16 amino acids. The CDR3 DNA is TGTGCCAGCAGTTTGCTACTAGCGGGAGTTTTGGGTGAGCAGTTCTTC. Its translation: CASSLLLAGVLGEQFF.

The chain uses TRBV5-4 and TRBJ2-1, with TRBD2 matching 7 bases. The CDR3 is 15 residues long. The junction had 9 bases not matched to a gene; V was cut back by 0 bases and J by 9 bases. The germline CDR1 and CDR2 sequences are SGHNT and YYREEE (reference sequence). The CDR3 DNA is TGTGCCAGCAGCTTGGGCGGGAGCGGGGTTAGTGAGCAGTTCTTC. Translation: CASSLGGSGVSEQFF.

The chain employs TRBV6-5 and TRBJ2-2; 8 bases are a match to TRBD1. Trimming took 6 bases from V and 6 from J; bases not matched to a gene: 3. The CDR3 loop spans 13 amino acids. The germline V gene encodes CDR1 MNHEY and CDR2 SVGAGI. CDR3 DNA: TGTGCCAGCAGAACACAGGGGGCCGGGGAGCTGTTTTTT. Its protein is CASRTQGAGELFF.

The chain has TRBV5-1 and TRBJ1-2; the D gene is possibly TRBD1 (5 bases). V was pared by 4 bases and J by 2 bases, with 15 bases between. CDR1 is SGHRS and CDR2 is YFSETQ in the germline V gene. This CDR3 has 15 amino acids. The CDR3 region has the DNA TGCGCCAGCAGCGCCGTCGGGGGTCTAAACTATGGCTACACCTTC. It is translated as CASSAVGGLNYGYTF.

The chain is built from TRBV27 and TRBJ2-2, with D possibly TRBD2 on 6 matching bases. This CDR3 region has 18 residues. CDR1 and CDR2 (germline): MNHEY, SMNVEV (reference sequence). The V gene lost 2 bases and the J gene lost 4 bases, with 20 bases spanning the gap. CDR3 protein: CASSLTPWRGRSTGELFF. The DNA of the CDR3 is TGTGCCAGCAGTTTAACGCCGTGGCGGGGCCGATCCACCGGGGAGCTGTTTTTT.

The table lists this clone with a few counts. V gene TRBV11-2 combines with J gene TRBJ2-7; 11 bases line up with TRBD2. The germline CDR1 and CDR2 sequences are SGHAT and FQNNGV. This CDR3 has 15 amino acids. V lost 5 bases to trimming and J lost 2 bases; unmatched junction nucleotides: 5. The CDR3 DNA sequence: TGTGCCAGCAGCACCACTAGCGGGGGCACCTACGAGCAGTACGTC. This sequence encodes CASSTTSGGTYEQYV.

The chain has TRBV28 and TRBJ2-1; perhaps TRBD1 as D (6 bases). Trimming took off 5 bases at V and 9 bases at J, with 11 bases between the two ends. Germline V CDR1 and CDR2: MDHEN, SYDVKM. The CDR3 covers 12 residues. The CDR3 sequence is CASSATRGEQFF. For the CDR3, the DNA is TGTGCCAGCAGTGCGACCAGGGGTGAGCAGTTCTTC.

This clone is a singleton in its sample. The rearrangement uses TRBV5-6 and TRBJ2-5, with 9 nucleotides matching TRBD1. The CDR3 covers 14 residues. Trimming cost V 4 bases and J 5 bases; bases outside gene matches: 6. Germline CDR1 is SGHDT and CDR2 is YYEEEE. This CDR3 is CASSHRGRQETQYF. For the CDR3, the DNA is TGTGCCAGCAGCCACAGGGGGCGCCAGGAGACCCAGTACTTC.

This clone ranks as hyperexpanded (1% or more). This chain uses TRBV14 with TRBJ2-7; 8 nucleotides line up with TRBD1. Germline V gives CDR1 SGHDN, CDR2 FVKESK. This CDR3 has 15 residues. V was clipped by 5 bases and J by 3 bases; unmatched bases: 9. The CDR3 DNA is TGTGCCAGCAGCTATGACAGGGGATCCTACTACGAGCAGTACTTC. It codes for CASSYDRGSYYEQYF.

The chain uses TRBV4-2 and TRBJ1-1; 9 positions agree with TRBD1. Germline CDR1 and CDR2: LGHNA and YNFKEQ. The CDR3 totals 15 residues. V was pared by 4 bases and J by 3 bases, with 6 bases of the junction left unmatched. CDR3 DNA sequence: TGTGCCAGCAGCCTACAGACAGGGGGAGACACTGAAGCTTTCTTT. Protein: CASSLQTGGDTEAFF.